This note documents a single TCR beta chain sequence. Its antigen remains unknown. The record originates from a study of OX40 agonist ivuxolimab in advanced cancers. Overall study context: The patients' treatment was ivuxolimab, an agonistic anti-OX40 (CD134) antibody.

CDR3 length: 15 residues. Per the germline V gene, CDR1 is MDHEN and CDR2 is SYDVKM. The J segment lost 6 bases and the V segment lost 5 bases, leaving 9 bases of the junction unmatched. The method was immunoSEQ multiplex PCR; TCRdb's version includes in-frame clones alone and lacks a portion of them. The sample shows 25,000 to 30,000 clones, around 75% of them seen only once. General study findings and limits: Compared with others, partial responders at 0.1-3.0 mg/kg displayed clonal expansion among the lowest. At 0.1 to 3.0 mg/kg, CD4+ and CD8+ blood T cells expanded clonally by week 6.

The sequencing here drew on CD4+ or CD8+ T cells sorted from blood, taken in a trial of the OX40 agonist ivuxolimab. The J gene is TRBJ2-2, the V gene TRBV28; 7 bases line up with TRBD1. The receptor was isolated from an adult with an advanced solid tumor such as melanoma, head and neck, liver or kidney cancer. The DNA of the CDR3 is TGTGCCAGCAGTCTGACAGGGTTCAAAGCCGGGGAGCTGTTTTTT. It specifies CASSLTGFKAGELFF.